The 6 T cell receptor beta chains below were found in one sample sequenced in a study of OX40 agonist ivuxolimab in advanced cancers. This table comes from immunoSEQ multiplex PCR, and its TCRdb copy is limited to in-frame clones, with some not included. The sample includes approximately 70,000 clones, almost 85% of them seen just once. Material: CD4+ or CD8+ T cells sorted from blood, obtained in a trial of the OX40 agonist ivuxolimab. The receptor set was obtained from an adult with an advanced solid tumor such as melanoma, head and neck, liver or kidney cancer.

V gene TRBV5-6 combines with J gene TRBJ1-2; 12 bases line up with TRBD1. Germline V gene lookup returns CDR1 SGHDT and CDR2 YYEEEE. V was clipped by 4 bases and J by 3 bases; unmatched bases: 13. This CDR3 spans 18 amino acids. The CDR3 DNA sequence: TGTGCCAGCAGCACCCGGGACAGGGGGCGTCCAAAGTACTATGGCTACACCTTC. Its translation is CASSTRDRGRPKYYGYTF.

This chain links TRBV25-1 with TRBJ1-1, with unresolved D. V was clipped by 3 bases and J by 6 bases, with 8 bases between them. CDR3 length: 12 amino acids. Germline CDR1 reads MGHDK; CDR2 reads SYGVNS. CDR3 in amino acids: CASSDVSAEAFF. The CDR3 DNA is TGTGCCAGCAGTGATGTAAGCGCTGAAGCTTTCTTT.

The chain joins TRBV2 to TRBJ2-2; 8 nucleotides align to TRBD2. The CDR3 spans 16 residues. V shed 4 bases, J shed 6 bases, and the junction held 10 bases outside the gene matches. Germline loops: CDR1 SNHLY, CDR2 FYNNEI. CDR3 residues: CASSVLSGSGAGELFF. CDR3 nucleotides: TGTGCCAGCAGTGTTTTAAGCGGGAGTGGGGCCGGGGAGCTGTTTTTT.

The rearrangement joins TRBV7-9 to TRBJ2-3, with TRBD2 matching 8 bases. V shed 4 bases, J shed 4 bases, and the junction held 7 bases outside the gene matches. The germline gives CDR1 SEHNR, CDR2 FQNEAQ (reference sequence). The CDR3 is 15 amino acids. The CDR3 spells CASSSGGGRADTQYF. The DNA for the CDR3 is TGTGCCAGCAGCTCCGGGGGGGGAAGAGCAGATACGCAGTATTTT.

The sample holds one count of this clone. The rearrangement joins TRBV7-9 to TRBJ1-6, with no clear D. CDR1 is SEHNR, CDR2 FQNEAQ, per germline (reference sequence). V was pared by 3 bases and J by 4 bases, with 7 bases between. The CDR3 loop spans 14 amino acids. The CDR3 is CASSLGGYNSPLHF. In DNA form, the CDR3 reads TGTGCCAGCAGCTTGGGTGGGTATAATTCACCCCTCCACTTT.

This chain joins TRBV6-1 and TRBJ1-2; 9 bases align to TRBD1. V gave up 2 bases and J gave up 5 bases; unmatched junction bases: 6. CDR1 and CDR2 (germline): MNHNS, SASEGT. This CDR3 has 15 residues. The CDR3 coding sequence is TGTGCCAGCAGTGAAAGGGGGACAGGGATTTATGGCTACACCTTC. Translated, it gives CASSERGTGIYGYTF.